A selection of T cell receptor beta chains follows, all from one sample in a study of human T cells and chemical hapten exposure. TCRdb passed the RACE reads through MiXCR, listing each CDR3 protein once. The data contain approximately 400,000 distinct CDR3 sequences, 5.1% of them seen just once; the ten biggest clones take up approximately 2.8%. Sequenced material: whole blood, taken in connection with sensitization to the hapten diphenylcyclopropenone (DPC). The receptor source for this set is a woman aged 50 to 60 with alopecia areata. Some clones in this sample may be carry-over from other donors' samples. Both conserved end residues are part of each CDR3. A D gene is named only where the DNA matches it firmly. Not all rows give a size; the values are once, few, many and, for expanded clones, a class.

d_gene,abundance,j_gene,v_gene,CDR3nt,CDR3aa
-,few,TRBJ1-6,TRBV28,TGTGCCAGCAGTTTATACGGAGATAATTCACCCCTCCACTTT,CASSLYGDNSPLHF
TRBD1,few,TRBJ1-5,TRBV20-1,TGCAGTGTGAAAAGGGGGCATAATCAGCCCCAGCATTTT,CSVKRGHNQPQHF
-,many,TRBJ2-5,TRBV29-1,TGCAGCGCAGAGACCCAGTACTTC,CSAETQYF
TRBD2,-,TRBJ2-1,TRBV20-1,TGCAGTGCTCCCCGACTAGCGGGAAACAATGAGCAGTTCTTC,CSAPRLAGNNEQFF
-,many,TRBJ1-1,TRBV4-1,TGCGCCAGCAGCCAAGAAGGAGCTCCCCGGGGGACTGAAGCTTTCTTT,CASSQEGAPRGTEAFF
-,many,TRBJ2-2,TRBV15,TGTGCCACCAGCAGGCGGCGGGAGCCCGTGGGGGGCCGGAGTACCGGGGAGCTGTTTTTT,CATSRRREPVGGRSTGELFF
TRBD1,-,TRBJ2-1,TRBV4-3,TGCGCCAGCAGCCACAGACCGACAGGGAAGAGCAATGAGCAGTTCTTC,CASSHRPTGKSNEQFF
TRBD2,few,TRBJ2-1,TRBV12-3/TRBV12-4,TGTGCCAGCAGCTACAGTAGCGGGGTCCGAGAGCAGTTCTTC,CASSYSSGVREQFF
-,many,TRBJ1-6,TRBV14,TGTGCCAGCAGCCAAGGAGGACCTAGAACCAATTCACCCCTCCACTTT,CASSQGGPRTNSPLHF
-,many,TRBJ1-5,TRBV20-1,TGCAGTGTCCAGACAGCGAATCAGCCCCAGCATTTT,CSVQTANQPQHF
-,many,TRBJ1-6,TRBV5-1,TGCGCCAGCAGCTTCGGACAGACGAATTCACCCCTCCACTTT,CASSFGQTNSPLHF
-,few,TRBJ2-5,TRBV28,TGTGCCAGCAGTTTACAAGCTCTGCGAGAGACCCAGTACTTC,CASSLQALRETQYF
-,many,TRBJ2-2,TRBV7-9,TGTGCCAGCAGCTTACGGGCTAACACCGGGGAGCTGTTTTTT,CASSLRANTGELFF
TRBD2,many,TRBJ2-5,TRBV7-7,TGTGCCAGCAGCTTTAGCGGGGTGGAGACCCAGTACTTC,CASSFSGVETQYF
-,many,TRBJ2-5,TRBV5-6,TGTGCCAGCAGCTTGGGGCGGAAGCCTTACCAAGAGACCCAGTACTTC,CASSLGRKPYQETQYF
TRBD1,-,TRBJ1-1,TRBV29-1,TGCAGCGTTTGGGACAGTGAAGCTTTCTTT,CSVWDSEAFF
-,many,TRBJ2-4,TRBV30,TGTGCCTGGAACACGGGGGGCACAAACATTCAGTACTTC,CAWNTGGTNIQYF
TRBD2,once,TRBJ2-1,TRBV20-1,TGCAGTGCTAGAGATGCGGCGGGAGTAGGTAATGAGCAGTTCTTC,CSARDAAGVGNEQFF
TRBD2,few,TRBJ2-2,TRBV6-6,TGTGCCAGCAGTTACTTGTTAGCGGGTACCGGGGAGCTGTTTTTT,CASSYLLAGTGELFF
-,many,TRBJ1-5,TRBV4-2,TGTGCCAGCAGCCAAGACTCCGGGTATCAGCCCCAGCATTTT,CASSQDSGYQPQHF
TRBD1,-,TRBJ1-1,TRBV28,TGTGCCAGCCTCTCGACAGGGGGGGAGAACACTGAAGCTTTCTTT,CASLSTGGENTEAFF
-,few,TRBJ2-7,TRBV29-1,TGCAGCGCTACCCCCCAACAGGGAGCATACGAGCAGTACTTC,CSATPQQGAYEQYF
TRBD1,many,TRBJ1-4,TRBV2,TGTGCCAGCAGTGAATGGGACAGGACTAATGAAAAACTGTTTTTT,CASSEWDRTNEKLFF
-,few,TRBJ2-3,TRBV6-1,TGTGCCAGCAGGACAGCGGGCCGCCTTACAGATACGCAGTATTTT,CASRTAGRLTDTQYF
-,-,TRBJ1-5,TRBV6-5,TGTGCCAGCAGTCCCGGGGGGCCCAGCAATCAGCCCCAGCATTTT,CASSPGGPSNQPQHF
-,-,TRBJ1-1,TRBV20-1,TGCAGTGCTAGAGTGGCCCTGGGGGCTTTCTTT,CSARVALGAFF
-,-,TRBJ2-1,TRBV4-2,TGTGCCAGCAGCCAAGATATGCTTAGGTCCGAGCAGTTCTTC,CASSQDMLRSEQFF
TRBD1,-,TRBJ2-3,TRBV20-1,TGCAGTGCTAGAGATCCCAACAGGGGTAAAGATACGCAGTATTTT,CSARDPNRGKDTQYF
-,many,TRBJ2-5,TRBV7-9,TGTGCCAGCAGCCCGACCGGGACCCAGTACTTC,CASSPTGTQYF
TRBD1,many,TRBJ2-2,TRBV6-2/TRBV6-3,TGTGCCAGCAGCCGCCGGGACAGGGGCAACACCGGGGAGCTGTTTTTT,CASSRRDRGNTGELFF
-,-,TRBJ1-5,TRBV20-1,TGCAGTGCTAGAGTCGATAGCAATCAGCCCCAGCATTTT,CSARVDSNQPQHF
-,many,TRBJ1-3,TRBV7-8,TGTGCCAGCAGCTTAGCTTTGGGTTGGAATGGAAACACCATATATTTT,CASSLALGWNGNTIYF
-,few,TRBJ1-2,TRBV7-9,TGTGCCAGCAGCCGGGACCCAACTAACTATGGCTACACCTTC,CASSRDPTNYGYTF
-,many,TRBJ1-6,TRBV30,TGTGCCTGGAGTCTTGCGGGGGCAAGCTCCTATAATTCACCCCTCCACTTT,CAWSLAGASSYNSPLHF
TRBD1,-,TRBJ1-2,TRBV7-9,TGTGCCCAGCTTGGGGACAGGAGACTAGGCTATGGCTACACCTTC,CAQLGDRRLGYGYTF
-,many,TRBJ2-7,TRBV6-2/TRBV6-3,TGTGCCAGCAGTTACGAACTAGGGGAAACCTACGAGCAGTACTTC,CASSYELGETYEQYF
TRBD2,many,TRBJ2-7,TRBV20-1,TGCAGTGCTAGAGATCTCGGGCTAGCGGGAGTCGAGCAGTACTTC,CSARDLGLAGVEQYF
-,-,TRBJ2-3,TRBV28,TGTGCCAGCAGTCCCAACAGGGGGGGACTACCCTTTGGCACAGATACGCAGTATTTT,CASSPNRGGLPFGTDTQYF
-,many,TRBJ2-6,TRBV5-1,TGCGCCAGCAGCTTCGGGGGCTCTGGGGCCAACGTCCTGACTTTC,CASSFGGSGANVLTF
TRBD2,-,TRBJ2-1,TRBV29-1,TGCAGCGTACAACTAGCGCGCAATTACAATGAGCAGTTCTTC,CSVQLARNYNEQFF
-,-,TRBJ2-3,TRBV5-6,TGTGCCAGCAGAAGTCTTCAGGGCCCAGATACGCAGTATTTT,CASRSLQGPDTQYF
TRBD2,many,TRBJ2-2,TRBV6-2/TRBV6-3,TGTGCCAGCAGTCCTGAGACTAGCGGGGGGAACGCGAACACCGGGGAGCTGTTTTTT,CASSPETSGGNANTGELFF
-,few,TRBJ1-3,TRBV4-1,TGCGCCAGCAGCCAAGCAGAAGATACAGGGTTCTACACCATATATTTT,CASSQAEDTGFYTIYF
-,many,TRBJ2-5,TRBV28,TGTGCCAGCAGTCCAACCGGGACATACCAAGAGACCCAGTACTTC,CASSPTGTYQETQYF
-,few,TRBJ1-1,TRBV5-4,TGTGCCAGCAGCTTGGTTGGGGGGCGGCCTGAAGCTTTCTTT,CASSLVGGRPEAFF
-,many,TRBJ2-7,TRBV28,TGTGCCAGCAGTTTACTGGGACTCTACTACGAGCAGTACTTC,CASSLLGLYYEQYF
-,few,TRBJ1-2,TRBV25-1,TGTGCCAGCAGTCCCTCCGGGACTCTGGGACTGGGCTATGGCTACACCTTC,CASSPSGTLGLGYGYTF
-,many,TRBJ1-1,TRBV5-1,TGCGCCAGCAGCTTGTTTTTTAACACTGAAGCTTTCTTT,CASSLFFNTEAFF
-,few,TRBJ1-5,TRBV28,TGTGCCAGCAGTGGGGACGTTCGAGTCGGCAATCAGCCCCAGCATTTT,CASSGDVRVGNQPQHF
TRBD2,many,TRBJ2-1,TRBV10-3,TGTGCCATCAGTGATACGGGGGGGAGGGATGAGCAGTTCTTC,CAISDTGGRDEQFF
TRBD1,few,TRBJ2-1,TRBV27,TGTGCCAGCAGTTTACCCAGTGGGGACAGCCAAATTAATGAGCAGTTCTTC,CASSLPSGDSQINEQFF
TRBD2,few,TRBJ2-1,TRBV20-1,TGCAGCCATGGGAGTAGCGGGAGGGCGGGTGAGCAGTTCTTC,CSHGSSGRAGEQFF
-,few,TRBJ1-2,TRBV29-1,TGCAGCGTTGAAGATCAGGGGAGGTACACCTTC,CSVEDQGRYTF
TRBD1,many,TRBJ2-7,TRBV6-6,TGTGCCAGCAGTCGTAGCATCAGGACAGGGCCGGGGGAGCAGTACTTC,CASSRSIRTGPGEQYF
TRBD1,many,TRBJ2-1,TRBV24-1,TGTGCCACCAGTGATTCCCGGACAGGTCCTTACAATGAGCAGTTCTTC,CATSDSRTGPYNEQFF